The entry below gives a single T cell receptor beta chain sequence along with its context. These data are taken from a study of blood T cell repertoires in COVID-19. Whole-study context: Samples came from the United States, Italy and Spain, spanning acute and convalescent COVID-19. In each case, the material was cDNA or gDNA derived from T cells, B-cell-depleted T cells, or PBMCs.

V lost 1 base to trimming and J lost 0 bases, with 7 bases between them. CDR3 length equals 15 residues. Germline V lookup: CDR1 LGHDT, CDR2 YNNKEL (reference sequence). The authors' processing: Researchers report that nucleated cell counts were estimated from reference gene primer amplification. The assay was immunoSEQ multiplex PCR, and TCRdb's table has in-frame clones only and misses some. V, J and clone size reflect that table, while D and trimming were determined from the DNA. The sample records roughly 80,000 clones, 75% to 85% being singletons. The sample taken for sequencing was peripheral blood. This TCR derives from a human donor in a cohort sampled during active COVID-19. V usage is TRBV3-1 (or the pseudogene TRBV3-2) and J usage is TRBJ1-3; no clear D. The CDR3 DNA sequence: TGTGCCAGCAGCCAAGGTAGCCTCTCTGGAAACACCATATATTTT. Amino acids: CASSQGSLSGNTIYF.